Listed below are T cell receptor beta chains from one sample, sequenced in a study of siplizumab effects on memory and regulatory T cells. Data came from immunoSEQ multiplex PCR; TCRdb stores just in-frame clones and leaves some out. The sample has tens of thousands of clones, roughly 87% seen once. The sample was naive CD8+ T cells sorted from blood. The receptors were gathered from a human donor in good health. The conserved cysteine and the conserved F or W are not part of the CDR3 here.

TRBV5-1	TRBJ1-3	ASSLGGTGNTIY
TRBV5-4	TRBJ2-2	ASSLGLGGKNTGELF
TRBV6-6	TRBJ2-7	ASGPGTFHEQY
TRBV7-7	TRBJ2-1	ASSPWGAGIYNEQF
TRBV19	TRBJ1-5	ASSILGQGVNQPQH
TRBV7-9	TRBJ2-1	ASSFETGYYNEQF
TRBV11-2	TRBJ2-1	ASSPRLAGGLREQF
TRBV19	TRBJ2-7	ASSSSGQSYEQY
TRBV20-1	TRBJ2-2	SARAGGELF
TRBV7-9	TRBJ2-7	ASVTGGSPYEQY
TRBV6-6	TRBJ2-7	ASSPLGGDYEQY
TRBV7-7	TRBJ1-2	ASSYNRDRPNYGYT
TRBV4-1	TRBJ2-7	ASSRTRSYEQY
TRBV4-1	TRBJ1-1	ASSQEGQGGTEAF
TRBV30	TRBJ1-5	AWSVLGDQPQH
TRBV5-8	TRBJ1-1	ASSFTPDTEAF
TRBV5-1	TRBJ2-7	ASSFAGGYEQY
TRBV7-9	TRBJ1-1	ASTRSDRDEAF
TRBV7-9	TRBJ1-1	ASSLESFEAF
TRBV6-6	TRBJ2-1	ASSRLAGGYNEQF
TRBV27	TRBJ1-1	ASSSGLGTEAF
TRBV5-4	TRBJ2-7	ASSLLTGGHEQY
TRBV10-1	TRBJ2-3	ASSEFSGTYTTSDTQY
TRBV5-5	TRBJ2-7	ASSPEYEQY
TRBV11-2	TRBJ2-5	ASSLWEDGRDGPQETQY
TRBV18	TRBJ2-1	ASSPMRTSGNNEQF
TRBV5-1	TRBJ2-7	ASSLDSTYEQY
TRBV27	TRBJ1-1	ASSLSARPLKGAF
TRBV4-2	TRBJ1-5	ASSQGGAYQPQH
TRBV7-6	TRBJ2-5	ASSPYRTEGETQY
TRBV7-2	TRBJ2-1	ASSEIAGGQDNEQF
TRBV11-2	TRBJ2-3	ASGGGSGVTDTQY
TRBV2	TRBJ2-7	ASRTLDRGRGEQY
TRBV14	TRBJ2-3	ASSQVGQGDTQY
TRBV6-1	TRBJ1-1	ASSEAQSMNTEAF
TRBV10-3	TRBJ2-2	AIRTSGGEYTGELF
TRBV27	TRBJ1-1	ASSLNQDRTEAF
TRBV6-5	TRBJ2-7	ASSYSTYEQY
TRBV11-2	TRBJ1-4	ASSLLGISTNEKLF
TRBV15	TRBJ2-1	ATRTLTSGKYNEQF
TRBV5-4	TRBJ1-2	ASSTGTDFYGYT
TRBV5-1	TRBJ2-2	ASSVEIAGELF
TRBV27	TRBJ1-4	ASRPLGNEKLF
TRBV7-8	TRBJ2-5	ASSQLLYQETQY